Detailed here is one T cell receptor (beta chain). As yet, its antigen is unknown. The entry originates in a study of human thymus T cells. The V gene's germline CDR1 is KGHSH and CDR2 LQKENI. Trimming removed 4 bases at V and 6 bases at J, with 23 bases between. This CDR3 comprises 17 residues. Study outcomes and limitations: The authors found apparently biased V and J gene usage in thymic and blood repertoires. Related research reported highly overlapping thymic repertoires among unrelated individuals.

Some clones are missing from TCRdb's copy, which holds only in-frame ones; the method was immunoSEQ multiplex PCR. The repertoire has 75,000 to 90,000 clones, 90% to 98% of them found once; the top ten carry roughly 0.028%. Thymic samples were excised during corrective heart operations. Samples came from healthy Finnish infants during open corrective cardiac surgery. The chain couples TRBV18 to TRBJ2-3; maybe TRBD2 (6 bases). This TCR was recovered from a boy less than two years old with a congenital heart defect but otherwise immunologically healthy. The sequenced sample was thymus tissue. The chain's CDR3 is CASSLRGRTAGKDTQYF. CDR3 sequence (DNA): TGTGCCAGCTCACTTAGAGGGAGGACCGCGGGGAAGGATACGCAGTATTTT.